The rows below give T cell receptor beta chains drawn from one sample of a study of blood T cell repertoires in COVID-19. Only in-frame clones appear in the TCRdb table, and some are missing; sequencing was by immunoSEQ multiplex PCR. The sample comprises about 370,000 clones, around 87% of which are singletons, and about 10% rests with the top ten. The specimen was peripheral blood. These receptor sequences come from a young woman with COVID-19, enrolled during active disease. CDR3s leave out the opening cysteine and the closing phenylalanine or tryptophan. Each record gives: V gene, J gene, CDR3 protein.

>TRBV6-5|TRBJ2-2
ASSYSRISGELF
>TRBV11-3|TRBJ2-3
ASSPGLADTDTQY
>TRBV29-1|TRBJ2-2
SETRNTGELF
>TRBV12-3/TRBV12-4|TRBJ2-7
ASSLASYEQY
>TRBV7-2|TRBJ2-7
ASSLPGGSSYEQY
>TRBV3-1/TRBV3-2|TRBJ2-1
ASSQVTYNEQF
>TRBV18|TRBJ2-4
ASSPVAGAKNIQY
>TRBV11-2|TRBJ2-5
ASSSQREFGTQY
>TRBV9|TRBJ1-4
ASSGGQGLRNEKLF
>TRBV9|TRBJ1-1
ASSETALSGEAF
>TRBV6-6|TRBJ2-6
ASSLGQGGTGANVLT
>TRBV30|TRBJ1-3
AWSGDRSISGNTIY